The 25 T cell receptor beta chains below come from one sample, sequenced in a study of blood T cell repertoires in COVID-19. Method: immunoSEQ multiplex PCR; TCRdb's copy keeps in-frame clones and lacks some. The repertoire holds under 150,000 clones, with around 88% as singletons. Sequencing used peripheral blood. The receptor source for this set is a man older than 75 with active or convalescent COVID-19.

The chain joins TRBV11-2 to TRBJ2-5; D not resolved. V gave up 1 base and J gave up 4 bases, with 13 bases separating them. The CDR3 totals 15 residues. Germline V gene data show CDR1 as SGHAT and CDR2 as FQNNGV. In nucleotides, the CDR3 is TGTGCCAGCAGCTTAGCGAGGCAGAGTAGAGAGACCCAGTACTTC. Translating it yields CASSLARQSRETQYF. The complete variable domain, with remaining parts taken from reference TRBV11-2 and TRBJ2-5, reads EAGVAQSPRYKIIEKRQSVAFWCNPISGHATLYWYQQILGQGPKLLIQFQNNGVVDDSQLPKDRFSAERLKGVDSTLKIQPAKLEDSAVYLCASSLARQSRETQYFGPGTRLLVL.

J is TRBJ1-1 and V is TRBV2; D call uncertain. CDR3 size: 14 residues. V dropped 6 bases and J dropped 4 bases, with 15 bases sitting between them. Germline V gene lookup returns CDR1 SNHLY and CDR2 FYNNEI. The CDR3 here is CASREEGGITEAFF. The CDR3 DNA is TGTGCCAGCAGGGAGGAGGGCGGGATCACTGAAGCTTTCTTT.

This chain uses TRBV7-2 with TRBJ1-4; possible D gene TRBD1, 5 bases. This CDR3 comprises 14 residues. Trimming shortened V by 3 bases and J by 3 bases, and 8 bases separated the two germline ends. Germline assignment: CDR1 SGHTA and CDR2 FQGNSA. The CDR3 DNA reads as TGTGCCAGCAGCTTGGGGCTGGCTAATGAAAAACTGTTTTTT. It yields the protein CASSLGLANEKLFF.

The sample holds a few counts of this clone. CDR3 coding DNA: TGTGCCAGCAGCTACGGACAGCAAACTAATGAAAAACTGTTTTTT. Protein: CASSYGQQTNEKLFF. The chain couples TRBV5-6 to TRBJ1-4, with D possibly TRBD1 on 6 matching bases. Germline CDR1 and CDR2: SGHDT and YYEEEE. The CDR3 covers 15 residues. Trimming left V 3 bases short and J 1 base short, with 10 bases between.

The chain joins TRBV12-2 to TRBJ1-5; the table gives TRBD1 as D, unverified against the DNA. TRBV12-2 is recorded as a pseudogene. This CDR3 comprises 16 residues. The CDR3, as DNA: TGTGCAAGTCGCTTAGTCCGCCTCGAGGGGGATCAGCCCCAGCATTTT. Its translation: CASRLVRLEGDQPQHF.

The gene calls are TRBV6-1 and TRBJ1-2; no clear D gene. The germline V and J ends were trimmed by 1 base and 8 bases, with 11 bases remaining between them. The CDR3 covers 13 residues. Looked up from germline, CDR1 is MNHNS and CDR2 is SASEGT. The CDR3 coding sequence is TGTGCCAGCAGTGAAGGCGCTGGGGAGGGCTACACCTTC. This encodes CASSEGAGEGYTF.

The chain couples TRBV6-6 to TRBJ1-2; D perhaps matches TRBD1 (5 bases). Germline CDR1 reads MNHNY; CDR2 reads SVGAGI (reference sequence). V lost 6 bases, J lost 8 bases, and 16 bases lay in between. CDR3 size: 13 residues. The CDR3: CASSRGQSLGYTF. The CDR3 DNA reads TGTGCCAGCAGCCGAGGACAATCTTTGGGCTACACCTTC.

This clone has a handful of counts. This sequence joins TRBV5-6 and TRBJ1-2; D call uncertain. The CDR3 has 14 residues. Trimming left V 0 bases short and J 8 bases short, with 14 bases between. Germline V gene data show CDR1 as SGHDT and CDR2 as YYEEEE. The CDR3 coding sequence is TGTGCCAGCAGCTTGGCGGCGGTCGGCCGCGGCTACACCTTC. Translating it yields CASSLAAVGRGYTF.

The chain employs TRBV7-7 and TRBJ2-2; the match to TRBD1 covers 8 bases. CDR3 size: 15 residues. Germline lookup yields CDR1 SSHAT and CDR2 FNYEAQ (reference sequence). J was trimmed by 2 bases and V by 4 bases; bases with no gene match: 3. The CDR3 sequence is CASSSTGANTGELFF. CDR3 nucleotides: TGTGCCAGCAGCTCGACAGGGGCTAACACCGGGGAGCTGTTTTTT.

The V call is TRBV9, the J call TRBJ1-2, with 7 bases aligning to TRBD1. The CDR3 is 14 amino acids. The V gene end was trimmed by 4 bases and the J gene end by 3 bases; junction bases not matched to a gene: 6. CDR1 is SGDLS and CDR2 is YYNGEE in the germline V gene. This CDR3 is CASSYGTAYYGYTF. CDR3 in DNA: TGTGCCAGCAGCTACGGGACAGCTTACTATGGCTACACCTTC.

The CDR3 spells CATSDSRLAGTDTQYF. DNA for the CDR3: TGTGCCACCAGTGACTCCCGACTAGCGGGTACAGATACGCAGTATTTT. The V call is TRBV24-1, the J call TRBJ2-3, with 10 bases that match TRBD2. The V segment lost 4 bases and the J segment 3 bases; nucleotides outside the gene matches: 6. Per germline, CDR1 KGHDR and CDR2 SFDVKD. This CDR3 region has 16 residues.

The chain employs TRBV7-2 and TRBJ1-2, with a possible D match to TRBD1 (6 bases). CDR1 and CDR2 (germline): SGHTA, FQGNSA. With 4 bases removed from V and 4 bases from J, the gap between germline ends came to 19 bases. The CDR3 covers 16 residues. DNA for the CDR3: TGTGCCAGCAGCTACGGAGCATCAGGGGTCGCCTATGGCTACACCTTC. This gives the protein CASSYGASGVAYGYTF.

V is TRBV5-1 and J is TRBJ1-1; 7 positions match TRBD1. Looked up from germline, CDR1 is SGHRS and CDR2 is YFSETQ. V was clipped by 4 bases and J by 5 bases; unmatched bases: 8. The CDR3 is 14 amino acids. CDR3 coding DNA: TGCGCCAGCAGCCCATCGACAGGGTTAACTGAAGCTTTCTTT. Translated: CASSPSTGLTEAFF.

The chain has TRBV7-6 and TRBJ2-2; weak D call: TRBD2 (6 bases). The V end lost 0 bases, the J end lost 7 bases, and 15 bases lay between the germline ends. The CDR3 consists of 16 residues. Germline CDR1 SGHVS, CDR2 FNYEAQ. The CDR3 DNA reads as TGTGCCAGCAGCTTAGCGGAGGGCCTAGCGAGCGGGGAGCTGTTTTTT. This gives the protein CASSLAEGLASGELFF.

This clone occurred a few times. This chain connects TRBV11-1 to TRBJ1-2; 9 bases line up with TRBD1. The CDR3 has 14 amino acids. Germline V gene sequence: CDR1 SGHAT, CDR2 FQDESV (reference sequence). With 5 bases clipped from V and 5 bases from J, the junction kept 6 bases outside the gene matches. CDR3 loop: CASSPGQGRYGYTF. CDR3 in DNA: TGTGCCAGCAGCCCGGGACAGGGAAGATATGGCTACACCTTC.

This clone showed up just once. CDR3: CASRGWGGNTEAFF. CDR3 sequence (DNA): TGTGCCAGCAGAGGCTGGGGGGGCAACACTGAAGCTTTCTTT. V is TRBV27 and J is TRBJ1-1; a possible D gene is TRBD1 (6 bases). This CDR3 has 14 amino acids. Germline lookup yields CDR1 MNHEY and CDR2 SMNVEV (reference sequence). The V and J ends lost 6 bases and 2 bases respectively, with 13 bases between them.

The V gene is TRBV10-3, the J gene TRBJ2-2; D is unresolved. This CDR3 has 12 amino acids. V lost 5 bases, J lost 6 bases, and 7 bases lay in between. The germline CDR1 and CDR2 sequences are ENHRY and SYGVKD. The CDR3, as DNA: TGTGCCATCAGTCCAGGCGCCGGGGAGCTGTTTTTT. It yields the protein CAISPGAGELFF.

The chain employs TRBV5-1 and TRBJ2-3; TRBD2 might be the D (7 bases). The CDR3 is made up of 16 amino acids. Germline assignment: CDR1 SGHRS and CDR2 YFSETQ. V gave up 2 bases and J gave up 0 bases, with 13 bases separating them. The CDR3: CASSLPGGPSTDTQYF. The CDR3 coding sequence is TGCGCCAGCAGCTTACCCGGGGGGCCCAGCACAGATACGCAGTATTTT. The full variable domain, with the rest looked up from reference TRBV5-1 and TRBJ2-3, is KAGVTQTPRYLIKTRGQQVTLSCSPISGHRSVSWYQQTPGQGLQFLFEYFSETQRNKGNFPGRFSGRQFSNSRSEMNVSTLELGDSALYLCASSLPGGPSTDTQYFGPGTRLTVL.

V usage is TRBV19 and J usage is TRBJ1-5; the D gene is possibly TRBD1 (5 bases). Germline assignment: CDR1 LNHDA and CDR2 SQIVND (reference sequence). V lost 10 bases and J lost 5, with 21 bases in between. The CDR3 contains 15 residues. For the CDR3, the DNA is TGTGCCACCCAGTCCCCAACGCAGGGTCATCAGCCCCAGCATTTT. It is translated as CATQSPTQGHQPQHF.

The chain carries TRBV7-2 and TRBJ2-2, with 7 bases matching TRBD1. Trimming removed 3 bases from V and 1 base from J; junction bases left unmatched: 2. Germline V gene data show CDR1 as SGHTA and CDR2 as FQGNSA. This CDR3 contains 15 residues. In nucleotides, the CDR3 is TGTGCCAGCAGCTTTAGACAGGGGAACACCGGGGAGCTGTTTTTT. Residues: CASSFRQGNTGELFF.

This chain connects TRBV10-3 to TRBJ1-2, with TRBD1 as a possible D gene (6 bases). With 10 bases removed from V and 0 bases from J, the gap between germline ends came to 18 bases. Looked up from germline, CDR1 is ENHRY and CDR2 is SYGVKD. This CDR3 has 15 amino acids. In nucleotides, the CDR3 is TGTGCCAGTCATTCAGGGGACGGAACTAACTATGGCTACACCTTC. As protein: CASHSGDGTNYGYTF.

This sequence joins TRBV7-3 and TRBJ2-1, with TRBD2 matching 9 bases. CDR1 SGHTA and CDR2 FQGTGA come from the germline V gene. The CDR3 extends over 15 amino acids. The V and J ends lost 3 bases and 3 bases, in that order; junction bases with no gene match: 3. The CDR3 DNA sequence: TGTGCCAGCAGCTTTAGCGGGGGCCTCTACAATGAGCAGTTCTTC. Protein sequence: CASSFSGGLYNEQFF.

The gene calls are TRBV4-1 and TRBJ2-4; 8 bases map to TRBD2. The V gene's germline CDR1 is MGHRA and CDR2 YSYEKL. J was trimmed by 11 bases and V by 0 bases; bases with no gene match: 9. The CDR3 consists of 15 residues. The CDR3: CASSQDTGGQRVQYF. DNA of the CDR3: TGCGCCAGCAGCCAAGATACGGGGGGGCAGAGGGTTCAGTACTTC.

The chain links TRBV24-1 to TRBJ1-1; D ambiguous. V was cut by 8 bases and J by 5 bases, with 11 bases left in between. CDR3 length: 12 residues. CDR1 KGHDR and CDR2 SFDVKD come from the germline V gene. The DNA of the CDR3 is TGTGCCACCACCCTGAGAGGGACTGAAGCTTTCTTT. It yields the protein CATTLRGTEAFF.

CDR3 nucleotides: TGTGCCAGCAGCTTAGGAGGAGTAGCGGGGGGGCCGGAGCAGTTCTTC. It encodes CASSLGGVAGGPEQFF. The J gene is TRBJ2-1, the V gene TRBV7-6, with 11 bases matching TRBD2. With V trimmed by 1 base and J by 10 bases, 9 bases remained unmatched. From germline, CDR1 is SGHVS and CDR2 FNYEAQ. This CDR3 spans 16 amino acids.